This T cell receptor (beta chain) derives from a study of human T cells and chemical hapten exposure. Study in general: Per-sample variation in TCR yield stemmed mainly from small pooled library volume differences. Study outcomes and limitations: All donors were alopecia patients, so their immunity may differ from that of healthy people.

Each CDR3 protein gets one entry after TCRdb re-called the RACE reads with MiXCR. The table shows under 200,000 distinct CDR3 sequences, with approximately 29% occurring only once. Time point of the sample: pre-sensitization, week 0. Treatment denoted: therapeutic diphenylcyclopropenone sensitization with weekly scalp DPC. This CDR3 contains 15 residues. Trimming pared 0 bases from V and 0 bases from J, leaving 9 bases between. Germline loops: CDR1 SGDLS, CDR2 YYNGEE. With respect to this clonotype: Its antigen is still unknown.

The receptor was derived from a woman aged 30 to 39 with alopecia areata. Some clones in this sample may be carry-over from other donors' samples. Sequences were derived from whole blood, sampled in connection with sensitization to the hapten diphenylcyclopropenone (DPC). V and J are TRBV9 and TRBJ1-1; D unresolved. CDR3 protein: CASSVGEGMNTEAFF. CDR3 DNA sequence: TGTGCCAGCAGCGTAGGTGAGGGCATGAACACTGAAGCTTTCTTT.